Listed below are T cell receptor beta chains from one sample, sequenced in a study of blood T cells in healthy people across ages. TCRdb reprocessed the 5' RACE reads via MiXCR and lists one record per CDR3 protein. The sample carries 580,000 or so distinct CDR3 sequences, 47% recorded once. The specimen was blood. These receptor sequences come from a man at least 80 years old in good health. Each CDR3 is given with its conserved first and last residue. A D gene is named only where the DNA matches it firmly. Size tells how often a clone was seen (once, few, many) or the class of an expanded clone, and some rows leave it out.

D	V	size	J	CDR3	DNA
TRBD1	TRBV6-5	many	TRBJ2-7	CATLRGPSYEQYF	TGTGCCACCCTAAGGGGGCCGTCCTACGAGCAGTACTTC
.	TRBV5-1	.	TRBJ2-5	CASNLAGAGPRETQYF	TGCGCCAGCAATTTGGCGGGGGCCGGGCCGAGGGAGACCCAGTACTTC
.	TRBV11-2	few	TRBJ2-4	CASSRDPRGTIQYF	TGTGCCAGCAGCCGGGACCCCCGAGGTACCATTCAGTACTTC
.	TRBV7-9	.	TRBJ2-2	CASSLVSGRAGELFF	TGTGCCAGCAGCTTAGTATCGGGAAGGGCCGGGGAGCTGTTTTTT
.	TRBV7-2	many	TRBJ2-2	CASSLAGGTGELFF	TGCGCCAGCAGCTTGGCTGGTGGGACCGGGGAGCTGTTTTTT
TRBD1	TRBV15	.	TRBJ2-7	CATSRPGQGVYEQYF	TGTGCCACCAGCAGGCCGGGACAGGGGGTGTATGAGCAGTACTTC
.	TRBV6-2/TRBV6-3	.	TRBJ2-5	CASTLTPLQGQETQYF	TGTGCCAGCACTCTTACCCCCCTCCAGGGCCAAGAGACCCAGTACTTC
.	TRBV20-1	many	TRBJ2-6	CSAIGRGRHASGANVLTF	TGCAGTGCTATAGGGCGGGGCAGACATGCCTCTGGGGCCAACGTCCTGACTTTC
.	TRBV20-1	few	TRBJ1-5	CSARQANQPQHF	TGCAGTGCTCGACAGGCCAATCAGCCCCAGCATTTT
TRBD2	TRBV15	once	TRBJ2-7	CATSRGLARADYEQYF	TGTGCCACCAGCAGGGGACTAGCACGGGCGGACTACGAGCAGTACTTC